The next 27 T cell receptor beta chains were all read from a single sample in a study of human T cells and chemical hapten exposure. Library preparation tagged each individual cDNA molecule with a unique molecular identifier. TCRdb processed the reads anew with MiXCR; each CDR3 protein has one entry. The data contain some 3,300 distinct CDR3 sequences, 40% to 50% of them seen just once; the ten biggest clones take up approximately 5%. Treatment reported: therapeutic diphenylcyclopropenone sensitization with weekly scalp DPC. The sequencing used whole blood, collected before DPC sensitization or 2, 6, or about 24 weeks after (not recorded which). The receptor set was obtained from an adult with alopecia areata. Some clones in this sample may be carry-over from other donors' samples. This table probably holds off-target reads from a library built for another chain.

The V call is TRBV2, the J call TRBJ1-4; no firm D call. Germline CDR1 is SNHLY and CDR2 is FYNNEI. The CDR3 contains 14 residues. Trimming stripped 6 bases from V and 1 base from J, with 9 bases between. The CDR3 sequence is CASRPDRTNEKLFF. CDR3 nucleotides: TGTGCCAGCAGACCGGACCGAACTAATGAAAAACTGTTTTTT.

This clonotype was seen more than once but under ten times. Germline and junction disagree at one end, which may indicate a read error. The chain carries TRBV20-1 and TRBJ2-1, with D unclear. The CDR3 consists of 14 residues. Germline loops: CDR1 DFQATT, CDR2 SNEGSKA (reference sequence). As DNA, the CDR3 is TGCAGTGCTAGAAAACCTCCCTCCGACAATGAGCAGTTCTTC. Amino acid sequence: CSARKPPSDNEQFF.

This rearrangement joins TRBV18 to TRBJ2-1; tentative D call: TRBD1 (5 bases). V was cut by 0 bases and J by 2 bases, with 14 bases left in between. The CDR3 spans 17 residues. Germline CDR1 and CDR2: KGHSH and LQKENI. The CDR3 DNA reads TGTGCCAGCTCACCACCTTGGTCCAGGGCAACCTACAATGAGCAGTTCTTC. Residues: CASSPPWSRATYNEQFF.

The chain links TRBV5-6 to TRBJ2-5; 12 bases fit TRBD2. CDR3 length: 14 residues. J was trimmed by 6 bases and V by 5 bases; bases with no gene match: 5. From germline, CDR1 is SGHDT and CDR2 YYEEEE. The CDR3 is CASRTSGGIQTQYF. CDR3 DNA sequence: TGTGCCAGCAGAACTAGCGGGGGGATTCAGACCCAGTACTTC.

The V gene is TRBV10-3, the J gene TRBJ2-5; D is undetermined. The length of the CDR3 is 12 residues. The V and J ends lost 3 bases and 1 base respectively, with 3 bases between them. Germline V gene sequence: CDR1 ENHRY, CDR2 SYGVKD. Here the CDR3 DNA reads TGTGCCATCAGTGACCCCCAAGAGACCCAGTACTTC. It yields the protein CAISDPQETQYF.

The CDR3 coding sequence is TGTGCCAGCAGCCCTGGGGAGACCCAGTACTTC. Translated: CASSPGETQYF. The rearrangement links TRBV7-6 to TRBJ2-5, with D unresolved. The CDR3 runs to 11 residues. The V end was cut by 5 bases, the J end by 5 bases, with 6 bases between. CDR1 SGHVS and CDR2 FNYEAQ come from the germline V gene.

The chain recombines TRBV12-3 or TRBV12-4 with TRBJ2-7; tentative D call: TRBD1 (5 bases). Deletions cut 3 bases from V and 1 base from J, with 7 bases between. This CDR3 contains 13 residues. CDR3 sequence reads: CASSFRGSYEQYF. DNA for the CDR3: TGTGCCAGCAGTTTTAGGGGTTCCTACGAGCAGTACTTC.

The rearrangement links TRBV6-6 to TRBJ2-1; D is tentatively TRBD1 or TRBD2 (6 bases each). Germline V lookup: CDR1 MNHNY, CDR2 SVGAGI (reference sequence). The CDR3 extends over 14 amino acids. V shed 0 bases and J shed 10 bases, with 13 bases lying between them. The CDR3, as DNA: TGTGCCAGCAGTTACTCTGAGGAGGGGGAGGAGCAGTTCTTC. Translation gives CASSYSEEGEEQFF.

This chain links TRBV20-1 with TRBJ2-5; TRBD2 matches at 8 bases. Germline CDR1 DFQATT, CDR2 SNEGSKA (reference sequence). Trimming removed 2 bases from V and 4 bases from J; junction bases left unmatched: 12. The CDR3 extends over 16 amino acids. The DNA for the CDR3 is TGCAGTGCTAGACCTTCCCCGGGACTAGTGAGAGAGACCCAGTACTTC. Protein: CSARPSPGLVRETQYF.

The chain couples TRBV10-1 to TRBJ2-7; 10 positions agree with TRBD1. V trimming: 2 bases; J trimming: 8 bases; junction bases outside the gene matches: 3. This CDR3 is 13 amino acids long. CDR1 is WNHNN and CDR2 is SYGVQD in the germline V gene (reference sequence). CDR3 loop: CASSETTGGKQYF. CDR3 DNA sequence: TGCGCCAGCAGTGAGACGACAGGGGGCAAGCAGTACTTC.

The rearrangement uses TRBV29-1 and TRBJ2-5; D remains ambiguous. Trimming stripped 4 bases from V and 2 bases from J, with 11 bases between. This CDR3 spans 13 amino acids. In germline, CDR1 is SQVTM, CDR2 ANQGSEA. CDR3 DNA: TGCAGCGTTGTCGGGCCAGCACAAGAGACCCAGTACTTC. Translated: CSVVGPAQETQYF.

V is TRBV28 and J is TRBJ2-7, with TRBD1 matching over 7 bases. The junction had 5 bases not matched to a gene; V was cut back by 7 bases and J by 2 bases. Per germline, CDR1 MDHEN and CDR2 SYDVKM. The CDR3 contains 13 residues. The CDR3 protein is CASTPGQPYEQYF. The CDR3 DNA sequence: TGTGCCAGCACTCCGGGACAGCCCTACGAGCAGTACTTC.

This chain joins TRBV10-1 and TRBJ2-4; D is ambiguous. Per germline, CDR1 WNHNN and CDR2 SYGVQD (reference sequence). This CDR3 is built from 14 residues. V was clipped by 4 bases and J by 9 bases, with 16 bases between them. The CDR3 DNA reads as TGCGCCAGCAGTGCTTCCTTCTCCTCCGGCATTCAGTACTTC. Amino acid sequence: CASSASFSSGIQYF.

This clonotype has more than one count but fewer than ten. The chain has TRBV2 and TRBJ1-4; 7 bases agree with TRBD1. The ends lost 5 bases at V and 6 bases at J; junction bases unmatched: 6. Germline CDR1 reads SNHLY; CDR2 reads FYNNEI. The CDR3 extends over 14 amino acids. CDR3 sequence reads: CASSLTGVDEKLFF. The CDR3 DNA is TGTGCCAGCAGTCTTACAGGGGTCGATGAAAAACTGTTTTTT.

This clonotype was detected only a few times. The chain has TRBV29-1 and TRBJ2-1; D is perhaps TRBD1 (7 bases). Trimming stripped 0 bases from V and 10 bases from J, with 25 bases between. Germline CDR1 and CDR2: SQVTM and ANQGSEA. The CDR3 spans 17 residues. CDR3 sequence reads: CSVEEGGERVKSNEQFF. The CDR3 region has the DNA TGCAGCGTTGAAGAAGGGGGCGAGCGGGTAAAATCCAACGAGCAGTTCTTC.

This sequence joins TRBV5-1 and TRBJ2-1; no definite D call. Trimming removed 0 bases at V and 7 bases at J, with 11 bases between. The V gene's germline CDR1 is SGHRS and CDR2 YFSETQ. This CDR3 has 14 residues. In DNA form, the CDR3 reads TGCGCCAGCAGCTTGGCCGAAGCGAGGAATGAGCAGTTCTTC. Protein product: CASSLAEARNEQFF.

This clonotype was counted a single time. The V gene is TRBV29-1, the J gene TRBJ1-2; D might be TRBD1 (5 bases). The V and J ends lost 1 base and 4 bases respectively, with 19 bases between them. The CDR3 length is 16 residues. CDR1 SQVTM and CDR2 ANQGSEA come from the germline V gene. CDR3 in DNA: TGCAGCGTTGAAGCCCCCGGGGCAGGTCGCCGCTATGGCTACACCTTC. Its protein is CSVEAPGAGRRYGYTF.

The CDR3 spells CASSLGGDGTYEQYF. DNA of the CDR3: TGTGCCAGCAGCTTAGGGGGGGACGGAACCTACGAGCAGTACTTC. The chain is built from TRBV11-3 and TRBJ2-7, with D maybe TRBD2 (6 bases). Germline V CDR1 and CDR2: SGHNT, YENEEA. V dropped 1 base and J dropped 2 bases, with 12 bases sitting between them. This CDR3 comprises 15 residues.

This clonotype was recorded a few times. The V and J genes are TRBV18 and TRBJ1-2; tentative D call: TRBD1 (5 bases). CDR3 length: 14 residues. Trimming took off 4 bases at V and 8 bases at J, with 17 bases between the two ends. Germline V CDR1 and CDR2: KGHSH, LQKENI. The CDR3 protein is CASSLTGDAIGYTF. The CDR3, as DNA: TGTGCCAGCTCACTGACGGGGGACGCTATAGGCTACACCTTC.

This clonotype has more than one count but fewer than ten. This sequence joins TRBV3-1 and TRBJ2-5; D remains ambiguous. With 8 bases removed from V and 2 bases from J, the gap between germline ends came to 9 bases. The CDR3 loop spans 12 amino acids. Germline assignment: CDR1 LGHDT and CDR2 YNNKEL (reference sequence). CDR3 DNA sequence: TGTGCCAGCGGACGAGAGCAAGAGACCCAGTACTTC. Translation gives CASGREQETQYF.

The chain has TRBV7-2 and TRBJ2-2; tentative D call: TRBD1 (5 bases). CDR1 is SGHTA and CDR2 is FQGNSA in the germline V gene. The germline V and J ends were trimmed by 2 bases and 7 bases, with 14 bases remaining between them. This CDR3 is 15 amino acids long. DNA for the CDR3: TGTGCCAGCAGCTTAATAGCAACGCAGGGCGGGGAGCTGTTTTTT. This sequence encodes CASSLIATQGGELFF.

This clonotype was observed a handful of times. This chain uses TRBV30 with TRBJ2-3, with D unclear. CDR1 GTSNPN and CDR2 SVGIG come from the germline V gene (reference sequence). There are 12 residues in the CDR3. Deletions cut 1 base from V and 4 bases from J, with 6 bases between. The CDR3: CAWSGTADTQYF. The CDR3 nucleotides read TGTGCCTGGAGTGGGACGGCAGATACGCAGTATTTT.

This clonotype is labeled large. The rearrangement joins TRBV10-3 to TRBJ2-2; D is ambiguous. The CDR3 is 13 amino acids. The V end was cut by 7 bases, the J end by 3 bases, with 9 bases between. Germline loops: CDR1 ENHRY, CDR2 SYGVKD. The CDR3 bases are TGTGCCATCATTTCACAGCACACCGGGGAGCTGTTTTTT. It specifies CAIISQHTGELFF.

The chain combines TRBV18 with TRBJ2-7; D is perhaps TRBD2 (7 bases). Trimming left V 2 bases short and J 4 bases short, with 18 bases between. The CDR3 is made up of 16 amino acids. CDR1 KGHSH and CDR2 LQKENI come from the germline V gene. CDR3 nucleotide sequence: TGTGCCAGCTCACCATGGAGGGGAGGGGGTCAATACGAGCAGTACTTC. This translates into CASSPWRGGGQYEQYF.

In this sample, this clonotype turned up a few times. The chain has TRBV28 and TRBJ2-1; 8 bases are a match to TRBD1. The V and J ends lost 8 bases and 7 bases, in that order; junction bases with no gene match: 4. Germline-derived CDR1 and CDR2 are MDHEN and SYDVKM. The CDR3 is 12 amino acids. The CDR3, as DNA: TGTGCCAGCGGACAGGGATGGAATGAGCAGTTCTTC. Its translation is CASGQGWNEQFF.

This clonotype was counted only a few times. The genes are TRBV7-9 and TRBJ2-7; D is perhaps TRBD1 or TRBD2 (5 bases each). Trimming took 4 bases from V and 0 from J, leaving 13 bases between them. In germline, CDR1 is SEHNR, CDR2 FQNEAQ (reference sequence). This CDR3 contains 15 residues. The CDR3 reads CASSSRDGSSYEQYF. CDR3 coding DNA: TGTGCCAGCAGCTCCCGGGACGGAAGCTCCTACGAGCAGTACTTC.

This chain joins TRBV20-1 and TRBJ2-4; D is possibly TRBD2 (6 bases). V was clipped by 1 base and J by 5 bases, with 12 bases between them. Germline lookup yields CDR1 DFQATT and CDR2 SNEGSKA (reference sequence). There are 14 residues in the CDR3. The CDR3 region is CSARVGGEENIQYF. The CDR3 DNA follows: TGCAGTGCTAGAGTCGGCGGGGAGGAAAACATTCAGTACTTC.